The sequence of this T cell receptor (beta chain) was determined in a study of blood T cell repertoires in COVID-19. The overall study: Material from acute and convalescent COVID-19 was sourced from the United States, Italy and Spain. Nucleic acid was either cDNA or gDNA, and it came from T cells, B-cell-depleted T cells, or PBMCs.

Source study methods: It was from reference gene primer amplification that nucleated cell counts were estimated. TCRdb keeps only in-frame clones here, not all; method: immunoSEQ multiplex PCR. V and J calls and clone size follow that table, whereas D and trimming were derived from the DNA. This table has around 100,000 clones, 80% to 85% appearing once. V shed 0 bases and J 7 bases; nucleotides not matched to a gene: 6. Germline loops: CDR1 MGHRA, CDR2 YSYEKL. The CDR3 has 16 amino acids. The V call is TRBV4-1, the J call TRBJ1-4; TRBD1 aligns across 9 bases. The sequenced sample consisted of peripheral blood. The TCR sequence derives from a man aged 55 to 70 with acute or convalescent COVID-19. The CDR3 is CASSQEVGTGIEKLFF. DNA of the CDR3: TGCGCCAGCAGCCAAGAAGTGGGGACAGGGATTGAAAAACTGTTTTTT.